This T cell receptor beta chain was sequenced for a study of T cells after yellow fever vaccination. Study results and caveats: A faster peak, day 5 versus 15, was reached by the weaker secondary response. After the booster, 95% to 98% of CD4 and 75% to 90% of CD8 primary-response clones were re-detected.

TCR cDNA was made by 5'RACE template switching, adding a universal primer site and UMIs. TCRdb passed the 5' RACE reads through MiXCR, listing each CDR3 protein once. Of 300,000 to 400,000 distinct CDR3 sequences detected, roughly 6.1% appear once; the ten largest clones hold approximately 15%. The CDR3 is made up of 16 amino acids. After removal of 4 bases from V and 6 bases from J, the junction contained 12 bases not matched to a gene. In germline, CDR1 is SGHRS, CDR2 YFSETQ. This clonotype was detected many times. What it recognizes is unknown. This chain links TRBV5-1 with TRBJ2-3; 9 bases align to TRBD1. This material consisted of PBMCs, taken 5 days after the yellow fever booster vaccination. The receptor's source is a man aged 25 to 40 who received the YFV17D yellow fever vaccine. This CDR3 reads CASSRLPGQGSDTQYF. CDR3 bases: TGCGCCAGCAGCAGACTACCGGGACAGGGATCGGATACGCAGTATTTT.